The sequence of this T cell receptor beta chain was determined in a study of blood T cells in healthy people across ages. Whole-study results and caveats: Any changes in expanded clonotypes were possibly confounded, as donor CMV status remained unknown. Diversity was higher, and naive CD4+ cells more numerous, in long-lived donors than in aged donors.

The CDR3 loop spans 14 amino acids. Trimming removed 0 bases from V and 1 base from J, with 7 bases in between. Germline lookup yields CDR1 SGHRS and CDR2 YFSETQ. Of note for this clonotype: Antigen: not known.

A second PCR of 7 to 11 cycles used a sample-barcoded 5' primer and a J-beta primer mix. Each CDR3 protein is one row after TCRdb ran MiXCR on the 5' RACE reads. The sample includes 700,000 to 900,000 distinct CDR3 sequences, roughly 53% of them seen just once. Healthy Caucasian individuals from Russia aged roughly 6 to 90 were enrolled as donors. With each sample, at least 5.5 micrograms of total RNA were extracted. The V gene is TRBV5-1, the J gene TRBJ1-1; D is ambiguous. Sequenced input: blood. The receptor comes from a man of 80 years or more in good health. CDR3 DNA sequence: TGCGCCAGCAGCTTGGCCCCAGCGAACACTGAAGCTTTCTTT. Its protein product is CASSLAPANTEAFF.